This T cell receptor beta chain was sequenced for a study of human T cells and chemical hapten exposure. This clonotype was counted a few times. One entry per CDR3 protein results from TCRdb running MiXCR on the RACE reads. This repertoire shows around 300,000 distinct CDR3 sequences, around 7.7% found once; its top ten account for around 1.2%. Time point given: pre-sensitization, week 0. Treatment given: therapeutic diphenylcyclopropenone sensitization with weekly scalp DPC. This CDR3 is 13 amino acids long. V was cut by 6 bases and J by 6 bases, with 15 bases left in between. Germline V gene lookup returns CDR1 SQVTM and CDR2 ANQGSEA.

This TCR was sampled from a man between 18 and 29 years old with alopecia areata. Some clones in this sample may be carry-over from other donors' samples. The source material was whole blood, sampled in connection with sensitization to the hapten diphenylcyclopropenone (DPC). The genes are TRBV29-1 and TRBJ1-3, with D perhaps matching TRBD1 (5 bases). This CDR3 is CSVVEGLLNTIYF. In DNA form, the CDR3 reads TGCAGCGTGGTAGAGGGACTCCTAAACACCATATATTTT.